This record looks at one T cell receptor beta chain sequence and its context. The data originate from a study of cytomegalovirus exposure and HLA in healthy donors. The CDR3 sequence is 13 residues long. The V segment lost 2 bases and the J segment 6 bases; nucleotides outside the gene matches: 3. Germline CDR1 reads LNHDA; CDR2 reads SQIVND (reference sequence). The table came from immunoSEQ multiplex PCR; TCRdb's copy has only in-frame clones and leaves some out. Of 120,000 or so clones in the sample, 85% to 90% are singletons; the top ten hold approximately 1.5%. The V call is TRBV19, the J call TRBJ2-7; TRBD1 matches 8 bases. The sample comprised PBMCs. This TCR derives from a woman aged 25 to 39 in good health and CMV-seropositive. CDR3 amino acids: CASSIQGAGEQYF. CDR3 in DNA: TGTGCCAGTAGTATACAGGGGGCCGGCGAGCAGTACTTC.